This T cell receptor (beta chain) stems from a study of T cell responses to AZD1222 COVID-19 vaccine. This CDR3 has 13 amino acids. V was trimmed by 1 base and J by 10 bases, leaving 8 bases between them. CDR1 and CDR2 from the germline V gene are MGHRA and YSYEKL. Overall study results and limits: Reports indicate that nearly half of spike-specific TCRs are directed at unmutated variant regions.

To note about this clone: Its specificity is unknown.

The table came from immunoSEQ multiplex PCR; TCRdb's copy has only in-frame clones and leaves some out. The data show over 110,000 clones, 85% to 90% seen once. The chain uses TRBV4-1 and TRBJ1-6; D ambiguous. This specimen was peripheral blood, taken on day 0 of AZD1222 vaccination. This receptor was taken from an adult in good health. In DNA, the CDR3 is TGCGCCAGCAGCCAAGGCGGGGTCTCACCCCTCCACTTT. Residues: CASSQGGVSPLHF.